This T cell receptor (beta chain) derives from a study of tumor and adjacent non-tumor tissue in lung cancer. Study details: Around 4 million productive TCRbeta reads were obtained per sample on average.

V shed 0 bases and J 5 bases; nucleotides not matched to a gene: 17. Germline V gives CDR1 DFQATT, CDR2 SNEGSKA (reference sequence). CDR3 size: 18 residues. Three rounds of nested PCR, following a modified ARM-PCR protocol, produced the TCRbeta library. TCRdb fed the multiplex PCR reads into MiXCR, producing one record per CDR3 protein. The sample lists roughly 82,000 distinct CDR3 sequences, roughly 77% occurring once. The template was RNA from unsorted bulk tissue. This non-tumor lung sample came from over 3 cm beyond the tumor edge. Sequencing was done on a sample of distant non-tumor lung tissue. This sequence originates from a woman in her forties or fifties with non-small cell lung cancer. The rearrangement links TRBV20-1 to TRBJ2-3; the match to TRBD1 covers 7 bases. The CDR3 DNA reads as TGCAGTGCTAGAGATTCCAGCGGAGCAATAGGGGGCATAGATACGCAGTATTTT. Its protein product is CSARDSSGAIGGIDTQYF.